The 18 T cell receptor beta chains listed next were all sequenced from one sample in a study of control samples from healthy donors and cancer patients. TCRdb's table, derived via immunoSEQ multiplex PCR, lists solely in-frame clones and lacks some. The sample lists 150,000 or so clones; over 85% were seen once. The specimen was blood. These receptors all stem from a man in his forties in good health.

The V and J genes are TRBV19 and TRBJ2-7; D assignment may be TRBD1 or TRBD2 (6 bases each). V shed 5 bases and J shed 3 bases, with 26 bases lying between them. This CDR3 has 18 amino acids. Germline lookup yields CDR1 LNHDA and CDR2 SQIVND (reference sequence). CDR3 sequence: CASSAPRGPAPLYYEQYF. Written as DNA, the CDR3 is TGTGCCAGTAGTGCGCCCCGGGGGCCTGCTCCCCTTTACTACGAGCAGTACTTC. Based on the CDR3 plus reference TRBV19 and TRBJ2-7, the full variable domain is DGGITQSPKYLFRKEGQNVTLSCEQNLNHDAMYWYRQDPGQGLRLIYYSQIVNDFQKGDIAEGYSVSREKKESFPLTVTSAQKNPTAFYLCASSAPRGPAPLYYEQYFGPGTRLTVT.

The rearrangement links TRBV5-1 to TRBJ1-4, with TRBD1 matching 7 bases. Germline CDR1 is SGHRS and CDR2 is YFSETQ. This CDR3 comprises 14 residues. V shed 6 bases and J 8 bases; nucleotides not matched to a gene: 10. The CDR3 sequence: CASKEGQRREKLFF. As DNA, the CDR3 is TGCGCCAGCAAAGAGGGACAGAGGAGGGAAAAACTGTTTTTT.

The rearrangement uses TRBV6-2 or TRBV6-3 and TRBJ1-2; maybe TRBD1 (5 bases). Germline V gene data show CDR1 as MNHEY and CDR2 as SVGEGT. V was trimmed by 2 bases and J by 8 bases, leaving 30 bases between them. The CDR3 totals 19 residues. As DNA, the CDR3 is TGTGCCAGCAGTTACCCTCCCGGGGCTCTGGGCGATGAGAGATTAGGCTACACCTTC. Translation: CASSYPPGALGDERLGYTF.

The chain couples TRBV6-5 to TRBJ1-5; D ambiguous. Trimming pared 4 bases from V and 6 bases from J, leaving 10 bases between. The germline V gene encodes CDR1 MNHEY and CDR2 SVGAGI. CDR3 length: 13 residues. This CDR3 reads CASSWSVAQPQHF. The CDR3 nucleotides are TGTGCCAGCAGTTGGTCTGTAGCTCAGCCCCAGCATTTT.

The chain is built from TRBV19 and TRBJ2-1, with D unresolved. V shed 4 bases and J shed 0 bases, with 13 bases lying between them. The CDR3 spans 16 residues. Germline-derived CDR1 and CDR2 are LNHDA and SQIVND (reference sequence). CDR3 in DNA: TGTGCCAGTAGTAAGGCCGGCAAGAGCTCCTACAATGAGCAGTTCTTC. This encodes CASSKAGKSSYNEQFF.

This clone was recorded once. CDR3 residues: CASSHAVGREQFF. CDR3 in DNA: TGCGCCAGCAGCCATGCCGTTGGGAGGGAGCAGTTCTTC. The chain employs TRBV4-3 and TRBJ2-1; possible D gene TRBD2, 6 bases. There are 13 residues in the CDR3. Germline V gene sequence: CDR1 LGHNA, CDR2 YSLEER. Between the trimmed V and J ends, which lost 3 bases and 10 bases, there was a span of 13 bases.

The chain recombines TRBV28 with TRBJ2-6, with D perhaps matching TRBD1 or TRBD2 (6 bases each). The germline V gene encodes CDR1 MDHEN and CDR2 SYDVKM. The CDR3 runs to 16 residues. Trimming removed 2 bases from V and 2 bases from J, with 10 bases in between. The CDR3 spells CASSLGGRTGANVLTF. The CDR3 DNA reads TGTGCCAGCAGTTTAGGGGGGCGAACTGGGGCCAACGTCCTGACTTTC.

This clone showed up just once. The gene calls are TRBV7-9 and TRBJ2-3; D may match TRBD1 or TRBD2 (5 bases each). Trimming took off 5 bases at V and 0 bases at J, with 12 bases between the two ends. The CDR3 is 15 residues long. Germline lookup yields CDR1 SEHNR and CDR2 FQNEAQ (reference sequence). The CDR3 coding sequence is TGTGCCAGCAGCCCGGGACCAGGAAGCACAGATACGCAGTATTTT. This encodes CASSPGPGSTDTQYF.

The J gene is TRBJ1-2, the V gene TRBV13; unclear D gene. V was shortened by 7 bases and J by 3 bases, with 18 bases between the two germline ends. CDR3 length: 15 residues. The germline V gene encodes CDR1 PRHDT and CDR2 FYEKMQ (reference sequence). CDR3 amino acids: CASTLEGDPYYGYTF. CDR3 DNA sequence: TGTGCCAGCACCCTGGAGGGAGACCCCTACTATGGCTACACCTTC.

The chain carries TRBV7-9 and TRBJ2-6; 9 nucleotides line up with TRBD1. The length of the CDR3 is 18 residues. V lost 5 bases, J lost 2 bases, and 10 bases stayed unmatched. The germline CDR1 and CDR2 sequences are SEHNR and FQNEAQ (reference sequence). The CDR3 is CASSHRDREEPGANVLTF. As DNA, the CDR3 is TGTGCCAGCAGCCACCGGGACAGGGAAGAACCTGGGGCCAACGTCCTGACTTTC.

The rearrangement uses TRBV6-5 and TRBJ1-2, with D possibly being TRBD1 (5 bases). The germline V and J ends were trimmed by 2 bases and 4 bases, with 11 bases remaining between them. This CDR3 spans 14 amino acids. CDR1 and CDR2 (germline): MNHEY, SVGAGI. CDR3 region: CASSYGGSRYGYTF. The DNA of the CDR3 is TGTGCCAGCAGTTACGGGGGGTCTCGCTATGGCTACACCTTC.

This chain connects TRBV5-1 to TRBJ2-5, with 8 bases fitting TRBD2. CDR1 and CDR2 from the germline V gene are SGHRS and YFSETQ. V gave up 0 bases and J gave up 5 bases; unmatched junction bases: 9. The CDR3 runs to 16 residues. CDR3 nucleotides: TGCGCCAGCAGCTTGGACCCACGGGGGGGAAGGGAGACCCAGTACTTC. It codes for CASSLDPRGGRETQYF.

This clone was observed a single time. This chain joins TRBV28 and TRBJ2-2; 12 bases map to TRBD2. V gave up 5 bases and J gave up 8 bases; unmatched junction bases: 9. The CDR3 spans 16 residues. Germline V gives CDR1 MDHEN, CDR2 SYDVKM. This CDR3 reads CASSPLAGGKSGELFF. CDR3 DNA: TGTGCCAGCAGTCCACTAGCGGGGGGAAAGTCTGGGGAGCTGTTTTTT.

The V and J genes are TRBV6-1 and TRBJ1-2, with D unresolved. The CDR3 has 13 amino acids. The germline gives CDR1 MNHNS, CDR2 SASEGT. V lost 1 base, J lost 4 bases, and 7 bases lay in between. The CDR3 DNA reads TGTGCCAGCAGTGAAGTGGGCGCCTATGGCTACACCTTC. Protein sequence: CASSEVGAYGYTF.

On this clone itself: The sample contains more than one DNA sequence encoding this CDR3. The CDR3 DNA sequence: TGTGCCAGCAGCTTAGGTCAGTACGAGCAGTACTTC. Its protein is CASSLGQYEQYF. V is TRBV7-2 and J is TRBJ2-7, with D unresolved. This CDR3 has 12 amino acids. V was clipped by 1 base and J by 4 bases, with 5 bases between them. Germline loops: CDR1 SGHTA, CDR2 FQGNSA.

V is TRBV7-2 and J is TRBJ2-5, with D possibly being TRBD2 (5 bases). V lost 3 bases and J 2 bases, leaving 10 bases between the germline ends. The germline V gene has CDR1 SGHTA and CDR2 FQGNSA. The CDR3 is made up of 14 amino acids. CDR3: CASSFRLLQETQYF. DNA of the CDR3: TGTGCCAGCAGCTTCCGACTACTGCAAGAGACCCAGTACTTC.

This chain joins TRBV5-6 and TRBJ2-5; tentatively, D is TRBD1 (5 bases). Trimming cost V 0 bases and J 1 base, with 7 bases left between them. CDR3 length equals 14 residues. The germline gives CDR1 SGHDT, CDR2 YYEEEE. CDR3: CASSLGGFQETQYF. The DNA of the CDR3 is TGTGCCAGCAGCTTGGGGGGCTTCCAAGAGACCCAGTACTTC.

The rearrangement uses TRBV15 and TRBJ1-4; perhaps TRBD1 as D (5 bases). Germline V gene sequence: CDR1 LNHNV, CDR2 YYDKDF (reference sequence). The CDR3 consists of 16 residues. Between the trimmed V and J ends, which lost 0 bases and 5 bases, there was a span of 13 bases. The CDR3 loop reads CATSRDRDGLNEKLFF. The CDR3 DNA follows: TGTGCCACCAGCAGAGATCGGGACGGCTTGAATGAAAAACTGTTTTTT.